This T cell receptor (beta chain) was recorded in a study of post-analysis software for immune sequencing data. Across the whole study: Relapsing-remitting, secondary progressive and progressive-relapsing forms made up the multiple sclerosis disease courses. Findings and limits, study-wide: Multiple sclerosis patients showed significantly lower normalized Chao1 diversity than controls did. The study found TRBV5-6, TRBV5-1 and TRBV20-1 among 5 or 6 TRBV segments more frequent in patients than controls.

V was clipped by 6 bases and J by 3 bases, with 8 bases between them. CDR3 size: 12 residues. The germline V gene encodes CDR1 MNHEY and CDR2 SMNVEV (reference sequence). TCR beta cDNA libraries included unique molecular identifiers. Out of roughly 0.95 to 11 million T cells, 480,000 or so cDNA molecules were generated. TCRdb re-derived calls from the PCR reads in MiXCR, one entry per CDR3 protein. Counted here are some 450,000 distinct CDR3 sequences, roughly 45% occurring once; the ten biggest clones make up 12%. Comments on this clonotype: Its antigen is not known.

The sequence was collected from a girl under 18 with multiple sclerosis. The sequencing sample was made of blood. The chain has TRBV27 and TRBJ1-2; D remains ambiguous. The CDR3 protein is CASRAEDYGYTF. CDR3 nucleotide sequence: TGTGCCAGCAGGGCGGAAGACTATGGCTACACCTTC.